This T cell receptor (beta chain) comes out of a study of tissue T cells after allogeneic stem cell transplantation. The wider study: Enrolled prospectively were adult allogeneic hematopoietic cell transplant recipients whose graft-versus-host disease was steroid-refractory.

This CDR3 has 14 amino acids. Per germline, CDR1 SGHRS and CDR2 YFSETQ. V lost 2 bases to trimming and J lost 8 bases, with 16 bases between them. Method: immunoSEQ multiplex PCR; TCRdb's copy keeps in-frame clones and lacks some. This sample has 25,000 to 35,000 clones, with over 75% found just once. Details on this clone: Its antigen remains unknown.

Notes on the study in general: Anatomically similar tissues had similar TCR repertoires within each patient. Motif-based clustering found tissue-specific repertoire signatures shared across patients, though few clones were shared. Which tissue TCRs were alloreactive or antigen-specific was not determined. Some clones might be persisting host cells.

The sequencing used blood, collected before transplantation. The chain links TRBV5-1 to TRBJ1-1; D is possibly TRBD1 (5 bases). This TCR was sampled from a woman aged 18-50 years who later had graft-versus-host disease after an allogeneic stem cell transplant. The CDR3, as DNA: TGCGCCAGCAGCTTCTTCGGGGCGGACGGGGAAGCTTTCTTT. It encodes CASSFFGADGEAFF.